The rows below give T cell receptor beta chains drawn from one sample of a study of T cells after yellow fever vaccination. TCRdb reanalysed the 5' RACE reads using MiXCR and keeps one entry per CDR3 protein. Altogether some 670,000 distinct CDR3 sequences are present, roughly an eighth being singletons, with the ten largest covering approximately 15%. This specimen was PBMCs, taken on the day of the yellow fever booster vaccination. These receptor sequences come from a man aged 25-45 years who received the YFV17D yellow fever vaccine. Each CDR3 is given with its conserved first and last residue. D genes are given only for firm matches. Clone size appears in some rows only: once, few, many, or a class for an expanded clone.

j_gene	abundance	d_gene	v_gene	CDR3nt	CDR3aa
TRBJ2-7	NA	TRBD2	TRBV7-2	TGTGCCAGCAGCTTCTCTAGCGGGATATCCCTCTACCGCGGCGAGCAGTACTTC	CASSFSSGISLYRGEQYF
TRBJ2-7	NA	NA	TRBV20-1	TGCAGTGCTAGAGAGGGTAGCGCCTACGAGCAGTACTTC	CSAREGSAYEQYF
TRBJ2-1	NA	NA	TRBV12-3/TRBV12-4	TGTGCCAGCACCCGAGGCCGGAACAATGAGCAGTTCTTC	CASTRGRNNEQFF
TRBJ2-5	few	NA	TRBV10-2	TGCGCCAGCAGTGAGTCAAGGCGTGAGAAGTACTTC	CASSESRREKYF
TRBJ2-2	NA	NA	TRBV7-3	TGTGCCAGCAGCTTAACGTCGTGGACACAGACCGGGGAGCTGTTTTTT	CASSLTSWTQTGELFF
TRBJ2-3	NA	TRBD2	TRBV27	TGTGCCAGCAGTTTCTTTACTAGCGGAACCACAGATACGCAGTATTTT	CASSFFTSGTTDTQYF
TRBJ1-2	few	NA	TRBV7-2	TGTGCCAGCAGCTCTTACAGGGAGGGTTATGGCTACACCTTC	CASSSYREGYGYTF
TRBJ2-2	many	TRBD2	TRBV6-1	TGTGCCAGCACGCGGGAGGTGGGCGGGGAGCTGTTTTTT	CASTREVGGELFF
TRBJ2-1	many	NA	TRBV5-1	TGCGCCAGCAGCTCGAGGGACAATGAGCAGTTCTTC	CASSSRDNEQFF
TRBJ2-3	few	NA	TRBV6-2/TRBV6-3	TGTGCCAGCGTCGAGGGCGGAAGGGCAGATACGCAGTATTTT	CASVEGGRADTQYF
TRBJ2-5	NA	TRBD2	TRBV13	TGTGCCAGCAGCTTACTAGCGGGTCCCGTCGAGACCCAGTACTTC	CASSLLAGPVETQYF
TRBJ1-1	NA	NA	TRBV27	TGTGCCTCGTGGGGTCCCACTGAAGCTTTCTTT	CASWGPTEAFF
TRBJ2-5	few	NA	TRBV6-2/TRBV6-3	TGTGCCAGCAGTTATATCCGAAACCGGAGGCGCCTAGAGGAGACCCAGTACTTC	CASSYIRNRRRLEETQYF